This record looks at one T cell receptor (beta chain) sequence and its context. Its antigen is not known. These data come from a study of T cell responses to AZD1222 COVID-19 vaccine. Study at large: Researchers grouped second doses given at about 4 or about 12 weeks into one pool.

Study-level results: The donor cohort was predominantly white British with a female majority, and clonal diversity may have been underestimated. Spike-specific TCR breadth and depth grew following two AZD1222 doses.

Clones were read by immunoSEQ multiplex PCR, and TCRdb kept only the in-frame ones, dropping some. The table includes 100,000 to 150,000 clones, roughly 90% detected once. The CDR3 spans 15 residues. V shed 3 bases, J shed 1 base, and the junction held 6 bases outside the gene matches. Germline CDR1 is SGHRS and CDR2 is YFSETQ. This chain links TRBV5-1 with TRBJ1-1, with 7 bases matching TRBD1. The origin of this receptor is an adult in good health. Sequenced here: peripheral blood, sampled on day 0 of AZD1222 vaccination. The CDR3 sequence is CASSYSGTENTEAFF. The CDR3 DNA reads as TGCGCCAGCAGCTACTCCGGGACAGAGAACACTGAAGCTTTCTTT.